A selection of T cell receptor beta chains follows, all from one sample in a study of T cell changes during pregnancy in multiple sclerosis. The method was immunoSEQ multiplex PCR; TCRdb's version includes in-frame clones alone and lacks a portion of them. The table has some 100,000 clones, approximately 94% seen once. Here the sequenced sample was peripheral blood, taken in the second trimester of pregnancy. These receptors were collected from a female donor with multiple sclerosis, enrolled in a pregnancy study. The CDR3 runs from the conserved cysteine through the conserved F or W. Each record gives: clone size, J gene, V gene, D gene, CDR3 protein, CDR3 DNA. D genes are given only for firm matches. The listing skips clone size in some rows; elsewhere it reads once, few, many or a size class.

clone_size: .; j_call: TRBJ2-7; v_call: TRBV5-1; d_call: TRBD1; cdr3_aa: CASSVTGGTDEQYF; cdr3_nt: TGCGCCAGCAGCGTGACAGGGGGCACGGACGAGCAGTACTTC
clone_size: .; j_call: TRBJ2-7; v_call: TRBV6-6; d_call: .; cdr3_aa: CASSRVGQFYEQYF; cdr3_nt: TGTGCCAGCAGCCGAGTAGGACAGTTCTACGAGCAGTACTTC
clone_size: .; j_call: TRBJ1-2; v_call: TRBV6-1; d_call: .; cdr3_aa: CATHDGRPYGYTF; cdr3_nt: TGTGCCACCCATGACGGCAGGCCCTATGGCTACACCTTC
clone_size: .; j_call: TRBJ2-3; v_call: TRBV9; d_call: .; cdr3_aa: CASSPRYGGRKDTQYF; cdr3_nt: TGTGCCAGCAGCCCAAGGTACGGGGGGCGGAAAGATACGCAGTATTTT
clone_size: .; j_call: TRBJ1-1; v_call: TRBV28; d_call: .; cdr3_aa: CASTGQEAFF; cdr3_nt: TGTGCCAGCACAGGGCAGGAGGCTTTCTTT
clone_size: .; j_call: TRBJ1-2; v_call: TRBV6-6; d_call: .; cdr3_aa: CASSYQGAVANYGYTF; cdr3_nt: TGTGCCAGCAGTTATCAAGGGGCCGTAGCTAACTATGGCTACACCTTC
clone_size: .; j_call: TRBJ1-4; v_call: TRBV7-9; d_call: .; cdr3_aa: CASSSNTGLAHEKLFF; cdr3_nt: TGTGCCAGCAGCTCTAATACAGGATTAGCCCATGAAAAACTGTTTTTT
clone_size: .; j_call: TRBJ2-5; v_call: TRBV6-6; d_call: .; cdr3_aa: CASSYRGSGYQETQYF; cdr3_nt: TGTGCCAGCAGTTACCGGGGTAGCGGTTACCAAGAGACCCAGTACTTC
clone_size: .; j_call: TRBJ2-5; v_call: TRBV5-1; d_call: TRBD2; cdr3_aa: CASSLAALAGGVEKTQYF; cdr3_nt: TGCGCCAGCAGCTTGGCCGCGCTAGCGGGAGGGGTGGAGAAGACCCAGTACTTC
clone_size: .; j_call: TRBJ1-3; v_call: TRBV7-2; d_call: TRBD1; cdr3_aa: CASSAVTGTVSGNTIYF; cdr3_nt: TGTGCCAGCAGCGCGGTTACCGGGACAGTCTCTGGAAACACCATATATTTT
clone_size: .; j_call: TRBJ1-2; v_call: TRBV19; d_call: .; cdr3_aa: CASSSQNGYGYTF; cdr3_nt: TGTGCCAGTAGTTCACAGAACGGTTATGGCTACACCTTC
clone_size: .; j_call: TRBJ2-3; v_call: TRBV1; d_call: .; cdr3_aa: CTSSQDGLADPRSATDTQYF; cdr3_nt: TGCACCAGCAGCCAAGACGGACTAGCGGACCCCAGGTCGGCCACAGATACGCAGTATTTT
clone_size: once; j_call: TRBJ1-5; v_call: TRBV6-1; d_call: TRBD1; cdr3_aa: CASTPPGQGFQPQHF; cdr3_nt: TGTGCCAGCACCCCGCCGGGACAGGGGTTTCAGCCCCAGCATTTT
clone_size: .; j_call: TRBJ2-1; v_call: TRBV29-1; d_call: .; cdr3_aa: CSVESPGEQFF; cdr3_nt: TGCAGCGTTGAATCGCCGGGAGAGCAGTTCTTC
clone_size: .; j_call: TRBJ2-5; v_call: TRBV19; d_call: TRBD2; cdr3_aa: CASSPTSGSFTVQETQYF; cdr3_nt: TGTGCCAGTAGTCCTACTAGCGGGAGTTTTACAGTTCAAGAGACCCAGTACTTC
clone_size: .; j_call: TRBJ2-3; v_call: TRBV7-3; d_call: .; cdr3_aa: CASSLMSRRETDTQYF; cdr3_nt: TGTGCCAGCAGCTTAATGTCCAGGAGGGAGACAGATACGCAGTATTTT
clone_size: .; j_call: TRBJ2-1; v_call: TRBV7-3; d_call: .; cdr3_aa: CASSLIGGAGRGNEQFF; cdr3_nt: TGTGCCAGCAGCTTAATCGGAGGCGCGGGAAGAGGTAATGAGCAGTTCTTC
clone_size: .; j_call: TRBJ2-7; v_call: TRBV5-1; d_call: TRBD2; cdr3_aa: CASSPGLAEIYEQYF; cdr3_nt: TGCGCCAGCAGCCCTGGACTAGCGGAGATCTACGAGCAGTACTTC
clone_size: .; j_call: TRBJ2-2; v_call: TRBV7-9; d_call: .; cdr3_aa: CASSLARSGDSGELFF; cdr3_nt: TGTGCCAGCAGCCTCGCTCGTTCGGGGGACTCCGGGGAGCTGTTTTTT
clone_size: .; j_call: TRBJ2-2; v_call: TRBV7-6; d_call: .; cdr3_aa: CASSFVRANTGELFF; cdr3_nt: TGTGCCAGCAGCTTTGTCAGGGCAAACACCGGGGAGCTGTTTTTT
clone_size: .; j_call: TRBJ1-5; v_call: TRBV19; d_call: .; cdr3_aa: CASSTTADNQPQHF; cdr3_nt: TGTGCCAGTAGTACGACTGCGGACAATCAGCCCCAGCATTTT
clone_size: .; j_call: TRBJ2-2; v_call: TRBV10-3; d_call: .; cdr3_aa: CATLDRTANTGELFF; cdr3_nt: TGTGCCACCCTAGACAGGACGGCGAACACCGGGGAGCTGTTTTTT
clone_size: .; j_call: TRBJ1-2; v_call: TRBV6-5; d_call: TRBD1; cdr3_aa: CASSPVTGADYGYTF; cdr3_nt: TGTGCCAGCAGCCCCGTTACAGGGGCGGACTATGGCTACACCTTC
clone_size: .; j_call: TRBJ2-1; v_call: TRBV6-6; d_call: TRBD1; cdr3_aa: CASSSRQGSGEQFF; cdr3_nt: TGTGCCAGCAGTTCGCGACAGGGGTCAGGGGAGCAGTTCTTC
clone_size: .; j_call: TRBJ2-5; v_call: TRBV6-1; d_call: .; cdr3_aa: CASSEAAGPPWAQYF; cdr3_nt: TGTGCCAGCAGTGAAGCGGCAGGCCCCCCATGGGCCCAGTACTTC
clone_size: .; j_call: TRBJ1-1; v_call: TRBV19; d_call: TRBD1; cdr3_aa: CASSADRWSDEAFF; cdr3_nt: TGTGCCAGTAGTGCGGACAGGTGGAGCGATGAAGCTTTCTTT
clone_size: .; j_call: TRBJ2-1; v_call: TRBV11-2; d_call: TRBD2; cdr3_aa: CASSLAGGPSEQFF; cdr3_nt: TGTGCCAGCAGCTTAGCGGGGGGGCCTTCCGAGCAGTTCTTC
clone_size: .; j_call: TRBJ2-7; v_call: TRBV6-5; d_call: TRBD2; cdr3_aa: CASSRKREVGYEQYF; cdr3_nt: TGTGCCAGCAGCCGAAAGCGGGAGGTTGGGTACGAGCAGTACTTC
clone_size: few; j_call: TRBJ1-1; v_call: TRBV15; d_call: .; cdr3_aa: CATSRDTRVNTEAFF; cdr3_nt: TGTGCCACCAGCAGAGACACCAGGGTGAACACTGAAGCTTTCTTT
clone_size: .; j_call: TRBJ1-5; v_call: TRBV4-1; d_call: TRBD1; cdr3_aa: CASSQGDRPDSNQPQHF; cdr3_nt: TGCGCCAGCAGCCAAGGGGACAGGCCAGATAGCAATCAGCCCCAGCATTTT
clone_size: .; j_call: TRBJ2-6; v_call: TRBV4-2; d_call: TRBD1; cdr3_aa: CASSPQTGWAGANVLTF; cdr3_nt: TGTGCCAGCAGCCCCCAGACAGGGTGGGCTGGGGCCAACGTCCTGACTTTC
clone_size: .; j_call: TRBJ2-2; v_call: TRBV2; d_call: TRBD2; cdr3_aa: CASRKTSGRFTGELFF; cdr3_nt: TGTGCCAGCAGAAAGACTAGCGGGAGGTTCACCGGGGAGCTGTTTTTT
clone_size: .; j_call: TRBJ1-1; v_call: TRBV7-3; d_call: .; cdr3_aa: CASSLGVTGNDMNTEAFF; cdr3_nt: TGTGCCAGCAGCTTGGGGGTCACAGGGAACGACATGAACACTGAAGCTTTCTTT
clone_size: .; j_call: TRBJ2-3; v_call: TRBV29-1; d_call: .; cdr3_aa: CSVKRTFTDTQYF; cdr3_nt: TGCAGCGTAAAACGAACTTTTACAGATACGCAGTATTTT
clone_size: .; j_call: TRBJ2-7; v_call: TRBV14; d_call: TRBD1; cdr3_aa: CASSHRSGTGLSYEQYF; cdr3_nt: TGTGCCAGCAGCCACCGAAGTGGGACAGGTTTATCCTACGAGCAGTACTTC
clone_size: .; j_call: TRBJ2-7; v_call: TRBV10-1; d_call: .; cdr3_aa: CASTLGAEAAYEQYF; cdr3_nt: TGCGCCAGCACCTTGGGGGCGGAAGCAGCCTACGAGCAGTACTTC
clone_size: .; j_call: TRBJ1-2; v_call: TRBV2; d_call: TRBD1; cdr3_aa: CASSEALLRQGSGYTF; cdr3_nt: TGTGCCAGCAGTGAAGCGCTTCTTCGACAGGGGAGTGGCTACACCTTC
clone_size: .; j_call: TRBJ2-7; v_call: TRBV5-4; d_call: TRBD1; cdr3_aa: CASSLVNGQGFGEQYF; cdr3_nt: TGTGCCAGCAGCTTGGTGAATGGACAGGGTTTCGGCGAGCAGTACTTC
clone_size: .; j_call: TRBJ2-5; v_call: TRBV2; d_call: TRBD2; cdr3_aa: CASRTRLAGGETQYF; cdr3_nt: TGTGCCAGCAGGACCCGACTAGCGGGGGGGGAGACCCAGTACTTC
clone_size: .; j_call: TRBJ2-3; v_call: TRBV30; d_call: TRBD2; cdr3_aa: CAWSPTVLAKTDTQYF; cdr3_nt: TGTGCCTGGAGTCCCACCGTACTAGCGAAGACAGATACGCAGTATTTT
clone_size: .; j_call: TRBJ2-7; v_call: TRBV7-3; d_call: .; cdr3_aa: CASSPTPGSYYEQYF; cdr3_nt: TGTGCCAGCAGCCCGACGCCGGGATCTTACTACGAGCAGTACTTC
clone_size: .; j_call: TRBJ2-1; v_call: TRBV28; d_call: TRBD2; cdr3_aa: CASRPTSGRAYEQFF; cdr3_nt: TGTGCCAGCAGGCCAACTAGCGGGAGGGCCTATGAGCAGTTCTTC
clone_size: few; j_call: TRBJ2-1; v_call: TRBV7-9; d_call: .; cdr3_aa: CASSFSDRSYNEQFF; cdr3_nt: TGTGCCAGCAGCTTTAGCGATCGCTCCTACAATGAGCAGTTCTTC
clone_size: once; j_call: TRBJ1-2; v_call: TRBV5-8; d_call: .; cdr3_aa: CASSSDRVYGYTF; cdr3_nt: TGTGCCAGCAGCTCGGACAGAGTTTATGGCTACACCTTC